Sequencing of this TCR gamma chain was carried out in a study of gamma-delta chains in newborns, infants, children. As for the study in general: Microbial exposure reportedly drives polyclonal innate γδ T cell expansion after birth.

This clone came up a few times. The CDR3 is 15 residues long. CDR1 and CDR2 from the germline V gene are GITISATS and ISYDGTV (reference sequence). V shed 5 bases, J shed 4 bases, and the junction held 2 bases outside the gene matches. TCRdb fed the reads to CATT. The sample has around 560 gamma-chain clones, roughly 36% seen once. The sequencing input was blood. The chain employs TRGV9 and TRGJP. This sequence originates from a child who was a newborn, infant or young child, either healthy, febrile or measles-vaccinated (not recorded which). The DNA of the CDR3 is TGTGCCTTGTGGGGTCAAGAGTTGGGCAAAAAAATCAAGGTATTT. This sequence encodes CALWGQELGKKIKVF.